The 32 T cell receptor beta chains reported below all come from one sample, sequenced in a study of T cell repertoires and HLA-DP antigens. Their antigens remain unidentified. The method was immunoSEQ multiplex PCR; TCRdb's version includes in-frame clones alone and lacks a portion of them. This table has around 110,000 clones, roughly 92% appearing once. Sequenced input: CD4+ T cells from PBMCs. These receptor sequences come from a woman between 18 and 29 years old in good health and CMV-seronegative.

The chain is built from TRBV7-9 and TRBJ2-7, with D tentatively TRBD2 (5 bases). The germline V gene encodes CDR1 SEHNR and CDR2 FQNEAQ (reference sequence). The CDR3 has 13 amino acids. V was trimmed by 2 bases and J by 4 bases, leaving 9 bases between them. CDR3 residues: CASSLSGMYEQYV. As DNA, the CDR3 is TGTGCCAGCAGCTTATCGGGGATGTACGAGCAGTACGTC.

The chain is built from TRBV18 and TRBJ2-1; D ambiguous. CDR1 KGHSH and CDR2 LQKENI come from the germline V gene. The CDR3 loop spans 15 amino acids. Trimming took 6 bases from V and 4 from J, leaving 16 bases between them. This chain's CDR3 is CASSLTSFPYNEQFF. CDR3 bases: TGTGCCAGCTCCTTGACCTCGTTTCCTTACAATGAGCAGTTCTTC.

This chain connects TRBV5-1 to TRBJ2-1; 9 bases are shared with TRBD1. Germline V gene lookup returns CDR1 SGHRS and CDR2 YFSETQ. The trim removed 0 bases at V and 5 bases at J, leaving 0 bases unmatched. This CDR3 contains 14 residues. DNA of the CDR3: TGCGCCAGCAGCTTGGGGGACAGGGACAATGAGCAGTTCTTC. Its translation: CASSLGDRDNEQFF.

V and J are TRBV5-1 and TRBJ1-5; 7 bases agree with TRBD1. Germline CDR1 reads SGHRS; CDR2 reads YFSETQ. This CDR3 is built from 15 residues. J lost 4 bases, V lost 0 bases, and 4 bases had no gene match. The DNA of the CDR3 is TGCGCCAGCAGCTTGGAGGCAGGGGGAAATCAGCCCCAGCATTTT. Protein sequence: CASSLEAGGNQPQHF.

The CDR3 protein is CSVAANNEKLFF. CDR3 DNA sequence: TGCAGCGTTGCGGCGAATAATGAAAAACTGTTTTTT. The chain carries TRBV29-1 and TRBJ1-4, with unresolved D. V was shortened by 4 bases and J by 4 bases, with 7 bases between the two germline ends. Per the germline V gene, CDR1 is SQVTM and CDR2 is ANQGSEA. This CDR3 contains 12 residues.

The V and J genes are TRBV7-2 and TRBJ2-5, with D perhaps matching TRBD2 (6 bases). CDR3 length: 14 residues. In germline, CDR1 is SGHTA, CDR2 FQGNSA. Trimming took 1 base from V and 6 from J, leaving 12 bases between them. In DNA, the CDR3 is TGTGCCAGCAGCTTAGGGGGAGGCAGGAAGACCCAGTACTTC. It codes for CASSLGGGRKTQYF.

This rearrangement joins TRBV7-2 to TRBJ2-7; 8 positions match TRBD1. The CDR3 consists of 17 residues. Unmatched junction bases numbered 12, after V lost 1 base and J lost 4 bases. CDR1 is SGHTA and CDR2 is FQGNSA in the germline V gene. The CDR3 reads CASSLDIGTGASYEQYV. CDR3 coding DNA: TGTGCCAGCAGCTTAGATATAGGGACAGGTGCATCATACGAGCAGTACGTC.

This sequence joins TRBV7-9 and TRBJ2-1; D gene unclear. V lost 2 bases and J 6 bases, leaving 8 bases between the germline ends. Per germline, CDR1 SEHNR and CDR2 FQNEAQ (reference sequence). The CDR3 runs 13 residues. For the CDR3, the DNA is TGTGCCAGCAGCTTATATCCCACCAATGAGCAGTTCTTC. It specifies CASSLYPTNEQFF.

J is TRBJ2-5 and V is TRBV7-6, with unresolved D. V was trimmed by 5 bases and J by 5 bases, leaving 6 bases between them. This CDR3 has 11 residues. The V gene's germline CDR1 is SGHVS and CDR2 FNYEAQ. CDR3: CASSPGETQYF. CDR3 bases: TGTGCCAGCAGCCCCGGGGAGACCCAGTACTTC.

The V gene is TRBV5-1, the J gene TRBJ2-5; D call uncertain. The CDR3 is 15 residues long. Between the trimmed V and J ends, which lost 3 bases and 1 base, there was a span of 13 bases. Germline CDR1 is SGHRS and CDR2 is YFSETQ. The CDR3 DNA reads TGCGCCAGCAGCTCGACGGTGGCGGTCCAAGAGACCCAGTACTTC. This sequence encodes CASSSTVAVQETQYF.

This clone was observed a single time. The chain joins TRBV28 to TRBJ2-7; perhaps TRBD1 as D (6 bases). CDR1 is MDHEN, CDR2 SYDVKM, per germline. The CDR3 contains 14 residues. V lost 1 base to trimming and J lost 7 bases, with 14 bases between them. The CDR3 here is CASSLYPGQGEQYF. The DNA for the CDR3 is TGTGCCAGCAGTTTATATCCGGGGCAGGGGGAGCAGTACTTC.

Only one count was recorded for this clone. The genes are TRBV2 and TRBJ1-2, with TRBD1 matching 7 bases. Per germline, CDR1 SNHLY and CDR2 FYNNEI. The CDR3 sequence is 15 residues long. With 3 bases clipped from V and 4 bases from J, the junction kept 8 bases outside the gene matches. This CDR3 is CASSDPPQGVYGYTF. The DNA of the CDR3 is TGTGCCAGCAGTGATCCCCCTCAGGGGGTCTATGGCTACACCTTC.

J is TRBJ2-1 and V is TRBV7-2; 8 nucleotides agree with TRBD2. Per germline, CDR1 SGHTA and CDR2 FQGNSA. Trimming cost V 2 bases and J 6 bases; bases outside gene matches: 6. This CDR3 contains 15 residues. The CDR3 protein is CASSLTGGFFNEQFF. CDR3 in DNA: TGTGCCAGCAGCTTAACGGGGGGGTTCTTCAATGAGCAGTTCTTC.

The chain employs TRBV9 and TRBJ2-6, with D perhaps TRBD1 (5 bases). The V and J ends lost 6 bases and 4 bases respectively, with 17 bases between them. The CDR3 totals 16 residues. CDR1 is SGDLS, CDR2 YYNGEE, per germline. CDR3: CASTPEGARGANVLTF. CDR3 DNA sequence: TGTGCCAGCACCCCAGAAGGGGCGCGGGGGGCCAACGTCCTGACTTTC.

The chain recombines TRBV18 with TRBJ2-1; 8 nucleotides agree with TRBD2. CDR3 size: 14 residues. J gave up 6 bases and V 1 base, and 2 bases lay outside the gene matches. Germline CDR1 is KGHSH and CDR2 is LQKENI. The CDR3 here is CASSPLSGGNEQFF. CDR3 coding DNA: TGTGCCAGCTCACCACTCAGCGGGGGCAATGAGCAGTTCTTC. The full variable domain, its missing parts supplied by reference TRBV18 and TRBJ2-1, is NAGVMQNPRHLVRRRGQEARLRCSPMKGHSHVYWYRQLPEEGLKFMVYLQKENIIDESGMPKERFSAEFPKEGPSILRIQQVVRGDSAAYFCASSPLSGGNEQFFGPGTRLTVL.

This chain uses TRBV5-4 with TRBJ2-4; D is uncertain. The CDR3 consists of 15 residues. The V end lost 3 bases, the J end lost 0 bases, and 10 bases lay between the germline ends. Germline loops: CDR1 SGHNT, CDR2 YYREEE (reference sequence). The CDR3 protein is CASSSQSVAKNIQYF. The DNA of the CDR3 is TGTGCCAGCAGCTCTCAATCCGTAGCCAAAAACATTCAGTACTTC.

The chain combines TRBV7-2 with TRBJ2-7; D gene ambiguous. Germline CDR1 SGHTA, CDR2 FQGNSA. The CDR3 has 14 residues. Between the trimmed V and J ends, which lost 1 base and 3 bases, there was a span of 10 bases. CDR3: CASSLVRLNYEQYF. CDR3 DNA: TGTGCCAGCAGCTTAGTCAGACTTAACTACGAGCAGTACTTC.

The chain uses TRBV5-4 and TRBJ1-4; D is possibly TRBD1 (6 bases). V lost 2 bases to trimming and J lost 6 bases, with 14 bases between them. This CDR3 is 15 amino acids long. Germline V CDR1 and CDR2: SGHNT, YYREEE (reference sequence). In nucleotides, the CDR3 is TGTGCCAGCAGCTTATCCGCCAGGGGCCATGAAAAACTGTTTTTT. It codes for CASSLSARGHEKLFF.

The rearrangement joins TRBV19 to TRBJ2-3; D unresolved. This CDR3 has 15 amino acids. The germline CDR1 and CDR2 sequences are LNHDA and SQIVND (reference sequence). V lost 6 bases to trimming and J lost 0 bases, with 13 bases between them. The CDR3 loop is CASSRQSASTDTQYF. The CDR3 nucleotides read TGTGCCAGTAGCCGCCAGAGCGCTAGCACAGATACGCAGTATTTT.

The chain combines TRBV5-6 with TRBJ2-5, with no clear D. Germline CDR1 SGHDT, CDR2 YYEEEE. The ends were cut back, 4 bases at V and 3 bases at J, with 4 bases in the middle. The CDR3 sequence is 11 residues long. CDR3 sequence reads: CASSTEETQYF. The CDR3 DNA follows: TGTGCCAGCAGCACCGAAGAGACCCAGTACTTC.

The chain joins TRBV7-8 to TRBJ2-3; 7 bases map to TRBD2. Losses at the gene ends were 0 bases for V and 2 bases for J; bases not matched to a gene: 2. Germline CDR1 reads SGHVS; CDR2 reads FQNEAQ. This CDR3 region has 15 residues. The CDR3 region is CASSLAGLPTDTQYF. The DNA for the CDR3 is TGTGCCAGCAGCTTAGCGGGACTACCCACAGATACGCAGTATTTT.

The DNA of the CDR3 is TGTGCCAGCAGAAGGGACACGCAAATTAACTATGGCTACACCTTC. This gives the protein CASRRDTQINYGYTF. This chain links TRBV6-5 with TRBJ1-2, with a weak D call TRBD1 (6 bases). The germline gives CDR1 MNHEY, CDR2 SVGAGI. V dropped 6 bases and J dropped 1 base, with 15 bases sitting between them. CDR3 length: 15 amino acids.

In this sample, this clone turned up a few times. The chain combines TRBV7-6 with TRBJ1-6; 7 bases fit TRBD1. Losses at the gene ends were 5 bases for V and 5 bases for J; bases not matched to a gene: 9. CDR1 and CDR2 from the germline V gene are SGHVS and FNYEAQ. The CDR3 spans 16 residues. CDR3 nucleotides: TGTGCCAGCAGCGGGTACAGGGGAGGTAATAATTCACCCCTCCACTTT. As protein: CASSGYRGGNNSPLHF.

The chain uses TRBV29-1 and TRBJ2-2; D uncertain. Trimming stripped 7 bases from V and 0 bases from J, with 15 bases between. CDR3 length equals 15 residues. Germline loops: CDR1 SQVTM, CDR2 ANQGSEA. Written as DNA, the CDR3 is TGCAGCGCCCGAGGCGGTTACTCGAACACCGGGGAGCTGTTTTTT. It yields the protein CSARGGYSNTGELFF.

The genes are TRBV10-3 and TRBJ2-1; the D gene is possibly TRBD2 (6 bases). V lost 7 bases, J lost 4 bases, and 14 bases lay in between. CDR1 ENHRY and CDR2 SYGVKD come from the germline V gene. The CDR3 spans 14 residues. The CDR3 is CAITPRLEYNEQFF. CDR3 DNA sequence: TGTGCCATCACCCCCCGACTAGAATACAATGAGCAGTTCTTC.

The CDR3, as DNA: TGTGCCAGCAGTTTAACCAGGAGCTCCTACGAGCAGTACGTC. This sequence encodes CASSLTRSSYEQYV. J is TRBJ2-7 and V is TRBV28; no definite D call. Trimming pared 2 bases from V and 0 bases from J, leaving 8 bases between. Germline CDR1 reads MDHEN; CDR2 reads SYDVKM. The CDR3 runs 14 residues.

This sequence joins TRBV18 and TRBJ2-1; D is uncertain. Trimming removed 4 bases at V and 5 bases at J, with 9 bases between. CDR1 and CDR2 from the germline V gene are KGHSH and LQKENI. CDR3 size: 13 residues. The CDR3 is CASSLTADNEQFF. CDR3 sequence (DNA): TGTGCCAGCTCACTGACGGCGGACAATGAGCAGTTCTTC.

This clone occurred once. This sequence joins TRBV6-5 and TRBJ1-1; the D is unclear. The CDR3 runs to 15 residues. Trimming took 3 bases from V and 0 from J, leaving 11 bases between them. CDR1 is MNHEY, CDR2 SVGAGI, per germline. The CDR3 sequence is CASSYRSFMNTEAFF. The CDR3 DNA sequence: TGTGCCAGCAGTTATAGGTCTTTTATGAACACTGAAGCTTTCTTT.

The V call is TRBV4-3, the J call TRBJ1-1, with 7 bases fitting TRBD1. The germline V gene has CDR1 LGHNA and CDR2 YSLEER. This CDR3 has 15 amino acids. With 2 bases clipped from V and 5 bases from J, the junction kept 8 bases outside the gene matches. The CDR3, as DNA: TGCGCCAGCAGCCAATACACAGGGGTGTGGACTGAAGCTTTCTTT. Its translation is CASSQYTGVWTEAFF.

The chain combines TRBV28 with TRBJ2-7, with D tentatively TRBD1 or TRBD2 (6 bases each). V lost 4 bases and J lost 2, with 12 bases in between. The CDR3 runs 14 residues. The germline CDR1 and CDR2 sequences are MDHEN and SYDVKM. The CDR3 sequence: CASSSRGVAYEQYV. For the CDR3, the DNA is TGTGCCAGCAGTTCTAGGGGGGTTGCCTACGAGCAGTACGTC.

This chain uses TRBV7-2 with TRBJ2-5; possibly TRBD2 for D (6 bases). CDR1 SGHTA and CDR2 FQGNSA come from the germline V gene. V was trimmed by 1 base and J by 9 bases, leaving 21 bases between them. This CDR3 comprises 16 residues. The CDR3 sequence is CASSLGYASVPGAQYF. Written as DNA, the CDR3 is TGTGCCAGCAGCTTAGGGTACGCTAGCGTGCCGGGGGCCCAGTACTTC.

This clone was recorded only once. The chain couples TRBV6-5 to TRBJ2-2, with TRBD1 matching over 7 bases. Germline V CDR1 and CDR2: MNHEY, SVGAGI. The ends lost 2 bases at V and 8 bases at J; junction bases unmatched: 8. CDR3 length: 15 residues. The CDR3 DNA reads as TGTGCCAGCAGTTACCCCGGACAGGCATCAGGGGAGCTGTTTTTT. The encoded protein is CASSYPGQASGELFF.